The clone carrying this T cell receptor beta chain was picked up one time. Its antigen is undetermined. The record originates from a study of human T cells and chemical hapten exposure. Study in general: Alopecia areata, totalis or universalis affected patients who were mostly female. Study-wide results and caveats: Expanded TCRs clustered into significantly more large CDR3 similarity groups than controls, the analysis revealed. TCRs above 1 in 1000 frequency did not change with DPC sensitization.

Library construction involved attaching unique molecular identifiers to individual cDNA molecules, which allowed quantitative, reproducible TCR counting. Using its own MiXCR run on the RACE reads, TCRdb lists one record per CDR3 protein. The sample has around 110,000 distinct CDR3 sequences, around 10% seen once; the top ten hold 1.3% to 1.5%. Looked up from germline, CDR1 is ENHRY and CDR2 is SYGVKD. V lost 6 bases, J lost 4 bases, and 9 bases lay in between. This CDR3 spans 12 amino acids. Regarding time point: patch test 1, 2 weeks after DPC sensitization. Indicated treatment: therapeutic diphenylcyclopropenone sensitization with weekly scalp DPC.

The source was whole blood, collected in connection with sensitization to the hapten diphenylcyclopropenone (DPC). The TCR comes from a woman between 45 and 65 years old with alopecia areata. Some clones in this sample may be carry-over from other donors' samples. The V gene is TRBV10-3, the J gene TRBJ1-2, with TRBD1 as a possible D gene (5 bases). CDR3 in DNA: TGTGCCATCAGCGACAGCACCTATGGCTACACCTTC. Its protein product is CAISDSTYGYTF.